This T cell receptor (beta chain) was captured by sequencing in a study of blood T cell repertoires in COVID-19. Study-wide background: PBMCs, B-cell-depleted T cells, or T cells provided the cDNA or gDNA that made up the material.

Trimming left V 5 bases short and J 0 bases short, with 8 bases between. CDR3 size: 14 residues. Germline CDR1 SNHLY, CDR2 FYNNEI. Libraries were prepared by immunoSEQ multiplex PCR; TCRdb keeps only in-frame clonotypes and omits some of them. Of about 380,000 clones listed, around 87% are singletons. This sequence originates from a man between 18 and 29 years old with active or convalescent COVID-19. The chain is built from TRBV2 and TRBJ1-5, with TRBD1 as a possible D gene (5 bases). The sequenced material came from peripheral blood. The chain's CDR3 is CASSLDSSNQPQHF. The CDR3 DNA follows: TGTGCCAGCAGTTTAGACAGTAGCAATCAGCCCCAGCATTTT.